The 29 T cell receptor beta chains below were found in one sample sequenced in a study of blood T cell repertoires in COVID-19 (dated by TCRdb to about 2020). The library was prepared using the immunoSEQ multiplex PCR assay. Drawn from immuneACCESS, this table holds only the in-frame rearrangements with V and J called that TCRdb kept. Clones are partly lost; checked studies trace under half to an unresolved V gene and leave the rest unexplained. The sample yields 110,000 or so clones; 80% to 90% were counted once. Clones ranked in the top ten supply approximately 8.7% of the sample. The sample comprised peripheral blood. These receptors all stem from a man in his 70s who had recovered from COVID-19.

J is TRBJ2-5 and V is TRBV24-1, with D possibly being TRBD1 (5 bases). V lost 7 bases and J lost 2, with 16 bases in between. Germline CDR1 is KGHDR and CDR2 is SFDVKD. This CDR3 contains 15 residues. The CDR3 region is CATSDVRGGQETQYF. The CDR3 DNA reads TGTGCCACCAGCGATGTTAGGGGCGGTCAAGAGACCCAGTACTTC.

The V call is TRBV28, the J call TRBJ2-7; 7 positions match TRBD1. This CDR3 is built from 14 residues. Losses at the gene ends were 4 bases for V and 3 bases for J; bases not matched to a gene: 6. Germline CDR1 and CDR2: MDHEN and SYDVKM. CDR3 DNA: TGTGCCAGCAGTTCCCATGACAGGGACTACGAGCAGTACTTC. Its protein product is CASSSHDRDYEQYF.

The rearrangement links TRBV6-5 to TRBJ1-4; possibly TRBD1 for D (5 bases). Germline-derived CDR1 and CDR2 are MNHEY and SVGAGI. Trimming cost V 0 bases and J 2 bases, with 7 bases left between them. The CDR3 spans 15 residues. In nucleotides, the CDR3 is TGTGCCAGCAGTTACTCGGGGGGGACTAATGAAAAACTGTTTTTT. Amino acids: CASSYSGGTNEKLFF.

This chain joins TRBV5-1 and TRBJ2-5; weak D call: TRBD1 (6 bases). The CDR3 totals 15 residues. CDR1 and CDR2 from the germline V gene are SGHRS and YFSETQ. Trimming took 4 bases from V and 2 from J, leaving 15 bases between them. The DNA for the CDR3 is TGCGCCAGCAGCCCGGGGAGTAGGGGGCAAGAGACCCAGTACTTC. Residues: CASSPGSRGQETQYF.

Written as DNA, the CDR3 is TGTGCCATCAGCACAGGGGGCTCCTACGAGCAGTACTTC. Its protein product is CAISTGGSYEQYF. This chain uses TRBV10-3 with TRBJ2-7; 8 bases fit TRBD1. The CDR3 has 13 amino acids. Per the germline V gene, CDR1 is ENHRY and CDR2 is SYGVKD. Trimming cost V 6 bases and J 0 bases; bases outside gene matches: 1.

The V gene is TRBV6-6, the J gene TRBJ1-6; TRBD1 aligns across 10 bases. The CDR3 runs 15 residues. The J segment lost 6 bases and the V segment lost 7 bases, leaving 6 bases of the junction unmatched. Germline values: CDR1 MNHNY, CDR2 SVGAGI (reference sequence). CDR3 DNA sequence: TGTGCCAGCAAGAGACAGGGGGCGGCTAATTCACCCCTCCACTTT. Translated, it gives CASKRQGAANSPLHF.

The chain employs TRBV28 and TRBJ2-2; 10 positions agree with TRBD2. The trim removed 6 bases at V and 4 bases at J, leaving 11 bases unmatched. The CDR3 runs to 17 residues. Looked up from germline, CDR1 is MDHEN and CDR2 is SYDVKM. The CDR3 reads CASRGSGRGGPTGELFF. The CDR3 DNA sequence: TGTGCCAGCAGGGGAAGCGGGAGGGGCGGGCCCACCGGGGAGCTGTTTTTT.

This sequence joins TRBV7-3 and TRBJ2-5, with TRBD1 matching 11 bases. This CDR3 is built from 15 residues. J gave up 4 bases and V 6 bases, and 7 bases lay outside the gene matches. CDR1 is SGHTA and CDR2 is FQGTGA in the germline V gene. The CDR3 sequence is CASSPGQGASETQYF. The CDR3 bases are TGTGCCAGCAGTCCAGGACAGGGGGCATCAGAGACCCAGTACTTC.

This CDR3 is CASGNRWAYEQYF. In DNA form, the CDR3 reads TGTGCCAGTGGGAACAGGTGGGCCTACGAGCAGTACTTC. The chain joins TRBV19 to TRBJ2-7, with a weak D call TRBD1 (5 bases). Germline lookup yields CDR1 LNHDA and CDR2 SQIVND (reference sequence). The V end was cut by 8 bases, the J end by 2 bases, with 13 bases between. The CDR3 length is 13 residues.

V usage is TRBV20-1 and J usage is TRBJ1-1; perhaps TRBD1 as D (6 bases). Germline V CDR1 and CDR2: DFQATT, SNEGSKA (reference sequence). Trimming removed 6 bases at V and 11 bases at J, with 16 bases between. The CDR3 has 11 residues. CDR3 sequence (DNA): TGCAGTGCCCCGGGACAACTTAGGGCTTTCTTT. Amino acids: CSAPGQLRAFF.

This chain links TRBV6-5 with TRBJ1-1; 9 nucleotides match TRBD1. With V trimmed by 8 bases and J by 4 bases, 8 bases remained unmatched. Germline CDR1 and CDR2: MNHEY and SVGAGI. CDR3 length equals 14 residues. The DNA for the CDR3 is TGTGCCAGCGAGCTTGGGACAGGGCTCACTGAAGCTTTCTTT. This gives the protein CASELGTGLTEAFF.

The chain uses TRBV2 and TRBJ2-3; 9 bases align to TRBD2. The CDR3 covers 14 residues. Germline lookup yields CDR1 SNHLY and CDR2 FYNNEI. With V trimmed by 7 bases and J by 2 bases, 4 bases remained unmatched. In nucleotides, the CDR3 is TGTGCCAGCACCCAGCGGGGGGCCACAGATACGCAGTATTTT. Its protein is CASTQRGATDTQYF.

This chain links TRBV27 with TRBJ2-3; 8 bases line up with TRBD2. The ends lost 6 bases at V and 0 bases at J; junction bases unmatched: 5. This CDR3 is 15 amino acids long. Germline CDR1 and CDR2: MNHEY and SMNVEV (reference sequence). The CDR3 loop is CASRRGGHSTDTQYF. The CDR3 nucleotides are TGTGCCAGCAGACGGGGGGGGCACAGCACAGATACGCAGTATTTT.

The chain links TRBV28 to TRBJ2-5; D not certain. The V end was cut by 7 bases, the J end by 5 bases, with 14 bases between. The CDR3 contains 13 residues. Per the germline V gene, CDR1 is MDHEN and CDR2 is SYDVKM. The CDR3 bases are TGTGCCAGCACGAGGCCAGTCTGGGAGACCCAGTACTTC. As protein: CASTRPVWETQYF.

The V call is TRBV4-1, the J call TRBJ2-5; TRBD2 might be the D (5 bases). Trimming stripped 0 bases from V and 1 base from J, with 9 bases between. Germline-derived CDR1 and CDR2 are MGHRA and YSYEKL. CDR3 size: 15 residues. CDR3 sequence reads: CASSQEERVQETQYF. The CDR3 DNA reads as TGCGCCAGCAGCCAAGAAGAGAGGGTCCAAGAGACCCAGTACTTC.

V gene TRBV19 combines with J gene TRBJ2-3, with TRBD1 matching over 7 bases. V gave up 5 bases and J gave up 0 bases; unmatched junction bases: 8. The CDR3 runs 16 residues. Germline V CDR1 and CDR2: LNHDA, SQIVND (reference sequence). The CDR3 reads CASSVRAGGSTDTQYF. CDR3 in DNA: TGTGCCAGTAGTGTTCGTGCAGGGGGAAGCACAGATACGCAGTATTTT.

This rearrangement joins TRBV3-1 (or the pseudogene TRBV3-2) to TRBJ2-7, with D possibly TRBD1 on 6 matching bases. V was clipped by 6 bases and J by 3 bases, with 21 bases between them. This CDR3 spans 16 amino acids. Germline CDR1 reads LGHDT; CDR2 reads YNNKEL (reference sequence). The CDR3 protein is CASSPQLRDTSYEQYF. In nucleotides, the CDR3 is TGTGCCAGCAGTCCCCAGCTCCGGGACACCAGCTACGAGCAGTACTTC.

The gene calls are TRBV12-3 or TRBV12-4 and TRBJ1-1; D unclear. CDR3 length: 11 amino acids. Trimming left V 11 bases short and J 1 base short, with 8 bases between. The CDR3 region is CAVRENTEAFF. The DNA of the CDR3 is TGTGCCGTCCGCGAGAACACTGAAGCTTTCTTT.

This chain uses TRBV5-5 with TRBJ1-4, with D possibly TRBD1 on 6 matching bases. The CDR3 covers 14 residues. Looked up from germline, CDR1 is SGHKS and CDR2 is YYEKEE (reference sequence). V dropped 2 bases and J dropped 7 bases, with 12 bases sitting between them. CDR3: CASSLGGTGEKLFF. CDR3 nucleotides: TGTGCCAGCAGCTTAGGGGGTACGGGTGAAAAACTGTTTTTT.

The chain is built from TRBV10-1 and TRBJ2-2; the D gene is possibly TRBD1 (6 bases). The CDR3 is 13 residues long. The V gene's germline CDR1 is WNHNN and CDR2 SYGVQD (reference sequence). V was trimmed by 7 bases and J by 4 bases, leaving 10 bases between them. CDR3 residues: CASNGQPTGELFF. The DNA for the CDR3 is TGCGCCAGCAACGGACAGCCCACCGGGGAGCTGTTTTTT.

V is TRBV5-6 and J is TRBJ1-3, with D possibly TRBD1 on 6 matching bases. Trimming removed 1 base from V and 5 bases from J, with 13 bases in between. CDR1 SGHDT and CDR2 YYEEEE come from the germline V gene. There are 15 residues in the CDR3. CDR3 nucleotide sequence: TGTGCCAGCAGCTTGTGGTCGGGGGGGCGAAACACCATATATTTT. Protein: CASSLWSGGRNTIYF. Variable domain in full (rest from reference TRBV5-6 and TRBJ1-3): DAGVTQSPTHLIKTRGQQVTLRCSPKSGHDTVSWYQQALGQGPQFIFQYYEEEERQRGNFPDRFSGHQFPNYSSELNVNALLLGDSALYLCASSLWSGGRNTIYFGEGSWLTVV.

The rearrangement links TRBV6-5 to TRBJ2-5, with 10 bases matching TRBD1. The CDR3 is 15 residues long. The V gene's germline CDR1 is MNHEY and CDR2 SVGAGI. Trimming took 5 bases from V and 5 from J; bases not matched to a gene: 8. The CDR3 loop reads CASSMGQGRRETQYF. The CDR3 DNA follows: TGTGCCAGCAGTATGGGACAGGGGAGGCGCGAGACCCAGTACTTC.

The chain uses TRBV11-2 and TRBJ2-1; 10 nucleotides agree with TRBD2. The CDR3 has 15 amino acids. CDR1 and CDR2 (germline): SGHAT, FQNNGV. The V segment lost 2 bases and the J segment 4 bases; nucleotides outside the gene matches: 2. The CDR3 bases are TGTGCCAGCAGCTTAACAGCGGGGGGGTACAATGAGCAGTTCTTC. Translation: CASSLTAGGYNEQFF. Drawing the rest from reference TRBV11-2 and TRBJ2-1, the complete variable domain is EAGVAQSPRYKIIEKRQSVAFWCNPISGHATLYWYQQILGQGPKLLIQFQNNGVVDDSQLPKDRFSAERLKGVDSTLKIQPAKLEDSAVYLCASSLTAGGYNEQFFGPGTRLTVL.

The rearrangement links TRBV5-8 to TRBJ2-2; TRBD1 might be the D (6 bases). The CDR3 runs 15 residues. Deletions cut 4 bases from V and 7 bases from J, with 17 bases between. Germline CDR1 and CDR2: SGHTS and YDEGEE. The CDR3 sequence is CASSTPYRVGGELFF. In DNA form, the CDR3 reads TGTGCCAGCAGCACACCCTACAGGGTGGGCGGGGAGCTGTTTTTT.

This clone was recorded only once. V and J are TRBV4-1 and TRBJ2-7; D may be TRBD2 (6 bases). Trimming took 2 bases from V and 7 from J, leaving 18 bases between them. Germline V lookup: CDR1 MGHRA, CDR2 YSYEKL. The CDR3 covers 15 residues. The DNA of the CDR3 is TGCGCCAGCAGCCAAACCCCCCTAGATGCGGGGGAGCAGTACTTC. Translating it yields CASSQTPLDAGEQYF.

V is TRBV9 and J is TRBJ1-6; perhaps TRBD1 as D (5 bases). The CDR3 covers 13 residues. Trimming pared 2 bases from V and 6 bases from J, leaving 6 bases between. CDR1 is SGDLS, CDR2 YYNGEE, per germline. The DNA for the CDR3 is TGTGCCAGCAGCGTTAGGGGTAATTCACCCCTCCACTTT. Translating it yields CASSVRGNSPLHF.

The genes are TRBV6-2 or TRBV6-3 and TRBJ2-7; 7 bases are a match to TRBD1. V lost 2 bases to trimming and J lost 12 bases; unmatched junction nucleotides: 10. The length of the CDR3 is 13 residues. Germline V lookup: CDR1 MNHEY, CDR2 SVGEGT. The CDR3 DNA sequence: TGTGCCAGCAGTTACGGGAGACAGGGAATATGGTACTTC. Its translation: CASSYGRQGIWYF.

The V gene is TRBV4-2, the J gene TRBJ2-7, with TRBD2 matching over 11 bases. The CDR3 is made up of 16 amino acids. After removal of 1 base from V and 1 base from J, the junction contained 3 bases not matched to a gene. In germline, CDR1 is LGHNA, CDR2 YNFKEQ. The CDR3 coding sequence is TGTGCCAGCAGCCAAGGGCTAGCGGGGGGTTCCTACGAGCAGTACTTC. Encoded protein: CASSQGLAGGSYEQYF.

The chain couples TRBV19 to TRBJ2-7; D is perhaps TRBD2 (6 bases). Germline values: CDR1 LNHDA, CDR2 SQIVND (reference sequence). Trimming took off 8 bases at V and 2 bases at J, with 19 bases between the two ends. This CDR3 has 15 residues. The CDR3 nucleotides are TGTGCCAGTCTTAGGACTATCGGGGACCCCTACGAGCAGTACTTC. It encodes CASLRTIGDPYEQYF.